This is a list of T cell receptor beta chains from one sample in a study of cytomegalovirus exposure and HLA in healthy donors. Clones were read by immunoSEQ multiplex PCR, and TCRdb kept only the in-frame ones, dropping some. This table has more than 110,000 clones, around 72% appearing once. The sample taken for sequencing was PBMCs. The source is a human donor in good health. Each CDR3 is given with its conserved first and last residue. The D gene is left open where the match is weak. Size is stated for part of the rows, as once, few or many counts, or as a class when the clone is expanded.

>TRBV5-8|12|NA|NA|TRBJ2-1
TGTGCCAGCAGCTTGGTTTTCTATGAGCAGTTCTTC
CASSLVFYEQFF
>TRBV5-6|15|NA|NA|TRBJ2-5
TGTGCCAGCAGCACACTCGGACAGCAACAAGAGACCCAGTACTTC
CASSTLGQQQETQYF
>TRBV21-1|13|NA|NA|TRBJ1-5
TGTGCCAGCAGGGACTGGCCCAATCAGCCCCAGCATTTT
CASRDWPNQPQHF
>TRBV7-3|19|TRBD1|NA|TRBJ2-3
TGTGCCAGCGGGCGGGCCGGGACAGGGATCTTTGCTAGCACAGATACGCAGTATTTT
CASGRAGTGIFASTDTQYF
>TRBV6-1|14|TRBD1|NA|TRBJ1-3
TGTGCCAGCAGTGAAGACAGGGGGCCTTGCACCATATATTTT
CASSEDRGPCTIYF
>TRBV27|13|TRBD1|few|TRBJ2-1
TGTGCCAGCAGTTTTATGGGACAGGGTAAGCAGTTCTTC
CASSFMGQGKQFF
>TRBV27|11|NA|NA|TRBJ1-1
TGTGCCAGTGTAAGAGGCACTGAAGCTTTCTTT
CASVRGTEAFF
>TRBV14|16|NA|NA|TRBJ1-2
TGTGCCAGCAGCCAAGTCCGGACAGCCTCTAACTATGGCTACACCTTC
CASSQVRTASNYGYTF
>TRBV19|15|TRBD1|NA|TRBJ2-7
TGTGCCAGTAGTCCAGGGGACAGGGGGCTCTACGAGCAGTACTTC
CASSPGDRGLYEQYF
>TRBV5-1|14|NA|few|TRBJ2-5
TGCGCCAGCAGCTCCCTAGCTCGATATGGGACCCAGTACTTC
CASSSLARYGTQYF
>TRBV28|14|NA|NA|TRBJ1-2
TGTGCCAGCAGTTTGGGGCAGATCAACTATGGCTACACCTTC
CASSLGQINYGYTF
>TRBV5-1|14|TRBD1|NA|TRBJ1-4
TGCGCCAGCAGCTCCGGGACAGGATCTGAAAAACTGTTTTTT
CASSSGTGSEKLFF
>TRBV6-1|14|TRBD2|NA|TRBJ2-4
TGTGCCACCGGGGGGTTAGGGCTGGGGGACATTCAGTACTTC
CATGGLGLGDIQYF
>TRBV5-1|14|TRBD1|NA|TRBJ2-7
TGCGCCAGCAGCTTGGCAGGGGGCGGGTACGAGCAGTACTTC
CASSLAGGGYEQYF
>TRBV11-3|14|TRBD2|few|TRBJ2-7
TGTGCCAGCAGCTTCGGGACTAGCGGTCCGGTGCAGTACTTC
CASSFGTSGPVQYF
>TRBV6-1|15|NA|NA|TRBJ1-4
TGTGCCAGCAGCGTGATGGCCGCAACTAATGAAAAACTGTTTTTT
CASSVMAATNEKLFF
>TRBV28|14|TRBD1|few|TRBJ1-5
TGTGCCAGCAGTGTAGCAGGGGGCTATCAGCCCCAGCATTTT
CASSVAGGYQPQHF
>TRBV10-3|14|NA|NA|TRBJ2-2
TGTGCCGCACGGGGGACTGTAGATACCGGGGAGCTGTTTTTT
CAARGTVDTGELFF
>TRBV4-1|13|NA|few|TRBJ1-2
TGCGCCAGCAGCCAACAGGGTACTTATGGCTACACCTTC
CASSQQGTYGYTF
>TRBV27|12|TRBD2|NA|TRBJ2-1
TGTGCCAGCAGCATTTTGGGGGGGAAGCAGTTCTTC
CASSILGGKQFF
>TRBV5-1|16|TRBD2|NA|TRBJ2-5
TGCGCCAGCAGCTCACGGACTAGCGGGCGCCAAGAGACCCAGTACTTC
CASSSRTSGRQETQYF
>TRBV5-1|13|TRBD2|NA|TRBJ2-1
TGCGCCAGCAGCTTGCCTAGCGGGAATGAGCAGTTCTTC
CASSLPSGNEQFF
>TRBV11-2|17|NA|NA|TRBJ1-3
TGTGCCAGCAGCACCAACCCGGGACATATCTCTGGAAACACCATATATTTT
CASSTNPGHISGNTIYF
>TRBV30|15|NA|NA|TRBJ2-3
TGTGCCTGGAGTAGAGTCGGACACTACACAGATACGCAGTATTTT
CAWSRVGHYTDTQYF
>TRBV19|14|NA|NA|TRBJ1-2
TGTGCCAGTAGTGAACAGGGAAGGAACTATGGCTACACCTTC
CASSEQGRNYGYTF
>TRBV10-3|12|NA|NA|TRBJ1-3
TGTGCCATCACGGGCTCTGGAAACACCATATATTTT
CAITGSGNTIYF
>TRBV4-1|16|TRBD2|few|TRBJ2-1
TGCGCCAGCAGCAAAAATAGCGGGCTAACCTACAATGAGCAGTTCTTC
CASSKNSGLTYNEQFF
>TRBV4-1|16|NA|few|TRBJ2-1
TGCGCCAGCAGCCAAGTTGACTTATTCTCCTACAATGAGCAGTTCTTC
CASSQVDLFSYNEQFF